This T cell receptor (beta chain) derives from a study of a mutant IDH1 vaccine in newly diagnosed glioma. Study-wide context: In some groups vaccination began 4-6 weeks post-radiotherapy; others received it with temozolomide.

With regard to this clone: As yet, its antigen is unknown.

Regarding the study as a whole: Across multiple MHC alleles, 93.3% of patients had vaccine-induced responses.

TCRdb's copy holds only in-frame clones and misses some; the assay was immunoSEQ multiplex PCR. The sample carries 45,000 to 55,000 clones, around four fifths recorded once. Regarding time point: week 5, during vaccination. The investigators gave 300 ug of mutant IDH1 20-mer peptide in each vaccine dose, together with topical imiquimod. Germline V gives CDR1 MNHEY, CDR2 SMNVEV (reference sequence). The CDR3 consists of 14 residues. Trimming shortened V by 7 bases and J by 8 bases, and 17 bases separated the two germline ends. The chain employs TRBV27 and TRBJ2-2, with D perhaps TRBD1 (5 bases). The clonotype originates from a woman aged 40-49 years with glioma. The sequencing here drew on PBMCs, taken from a glioma patient whose treatment included an IDH1 peptide vaccine. The CDR3 sequence is CASNPLTGTGELFF. The DNA of the CDR3 is TGTGCCAGCAACCCATTAACAGGCACTGGGGAGCTGTTTTTT.